The clone carrying this TCR beta chain was seen repeatedly, ten times or more. The antigen remains undetermined. The data were obtained in a study of naive and memory T cell subsets. Whole-study results and caveats: TCR abundance followed a power law differing between naive and memory subsets.

The beta constant-region primer was an equimolar mix of two oligonucleotides covering TRBC1 and TRBC2. Four rounds of PCR amplified the ligated cDNA using nested alpha and beta constant-region primers plus SP2. TCRdb re-analysed the UMI-ligation and nested PCR reads in MiXCR, keeping a single row per CDR3 protein. The table has tens of thousands of distinct CDR3 sequences, approximately 9.2% seen once. Per the germline V gene, CDR1 is ENHRY and CDR2 is SYGVKD. The CDR3 contains 13 residues. Trimming removed 6 bases at V and 0 bases at J, with 8 bases between. This clonotype was sampled from a human donor in good health. Sequencing was done on a sample of naive CD8+ T cells from blood. V and J are TRBV10-3 and TRBJ1-1; D uncertain. The CDR3 sequence is CAIRQTVNTEAFF. CDR3 sequence (DNA): TGTGCCATCAGGCAGACGGTGAACACTGAAGCTTTCTTT.